Shown below are 24 T cell receptor beta chains from a single sample sequenced in a study of T-cell reconstitution after alpha-beta-depleted transplantation in children. This sample's TCRbeta library carried unique molecular identifier barcodes. Each CDR3 protein gets one entry after TCRdb re-called the PCR reads with MiXCR. The sample contains some 450,000 distinct CDR3 sequences, about 45% of which appear only once. Sample: PBMCs, taken before TCRalphabeta/CD19-depleted stem cell transplant. Receptors were obtained from a girl aged 2-10 years with aplastic anemia, due to receive a stem cell transplant.

This clonotype was picked up one time. The chain uses TRBV28 and TRBJ1-5; D gene ambiguous. Trimming removed 8 bases from V and 0 bases from J, with 11 bases in between. The CDR3 spans 14 residues. CDR1 is MDHEN and CDR2 is SYDVKM in the germline V gene. The CDR3 DNA sequence: TGTGCCAGCGGTGCAGTTTATAGCAATCAGCCCCAGCATTTT. Its protein product is CASGAVYSNQPQHF.

The chain combines TRBV6-5 with TRBJ2-7; D unresolved. V was cut by 2 bases and J by 2 bases, with 10 bases left in between. The CDR3 spans 14 residues. CDR1 MNHEY and CDR2 SVGAGI come from the germline V gene. CDR3 in DNA: TGTGCCAGCAGTTACGGTCGCAGAGCCTACGAGCAGTACTTC. This codes for CASSYGRRAYEQYF.

J is TRBJ2-7 and V is TRBV5-1; 9 bases are shared with TRBD1. Unmatched junction bases numbered 6, after V lost 2 bases and J lost 3 bases. This CDR3 has 15 residues. Germline assignment: CDR1 SGHRS and CDR2 YFSETQ. The CDR3 here is CASSLGTGPFYEQYF. CDR3 nucleotide sequence: TGCGCCAGCAGCTTAGGGACAGGGCCCTTCTACGAGCAGTACTTC.

This clonotype was recorded a few times. An end of the junction differs from the germline gene, which may be a read error. The genes are TRBV28 and TRBJ1-5; possible D gene TRBD1, 5 bases. The CDR3 has 14 amino acids. Germline CDR1 is MDHEN and CDR2 is SYDVKM. Here the CDR3 reads CASTPPDRYHPQHF. The CDR3 coding sequence is TGTGCCAGCACCCCCCCTGACAGATATCACCCCCAGCATTTT. Full variable domain (remainder filled in from reference TRBV28 and TRBJ1-5): DVKVTQSSRYLVKRTGEKVFLECVQDMDHENMFWYRQDPGLGLRLIYFSYDVKMKEKGDIPEGYSVSREKKERFSLILESASTNQTSMYLCASTPPDRYHPQHFGDGTRLSIL.

The CDR3 region is CATRGRTNEKLFF. The CDR3 DNA reads TGTGCCACCAGGGGGCGGACTAATGAAAAACTGTTTTTT. This sequence joins TRBV12-3 or TRBV12-4 and TRBJ1-4, with 8 bases that match TRBD1. The V segment lost 10 bases and the J segment 2 bases; nucleotides outside the gene matches: 3. The CDR3 contains 13 residues.

In its sample, this clonotype was seen a few times. V is TRBV7-2 and J is TRBJ2-4; perhaps TRBD1 as D (6 bases). This CDR3 contains 14 residues. The V end lost 5 bases, the J end lost 7 bases, and 15 bases lay between the germline ends. The germline V gene has CDR1 SGHTA and CDR2 FQGNSA. The CDR3 here is CASSNRRQDNIQYF. The DNA for the CDR3 is TGTGCCAGCAGCAACCGGCGACAGGATAACATTCAGTACTTC.

The genes are TRBV6-1 and TRBJ2-7, with D perhaps given as TRBD1 or TRBD2 (6 bases each). V was pared by 5 bases and J by 0 bases, with 17 bases between. Germline V gene lookup returns CDR1 MNHNS and CDR2 SASEGT. This CDR3 contains 16 residues. CDR3 sequence (DNA): TGTGCCAGCAGTAGGGGGAGGTGGGGCGGCTCCTACGAGCAGTACTTC. Its protein is CASSRGRWGGSYEQYF.

The chain employs TRBV28 and TRBJ2-7, with 7 bases aligning to TRBD2. The CDR3 totals 18 residues. Germline loops: CDR1 MDHEN, CDR2 SYDVKM. V trimming: 7 bases; J trimming: 4 bases; junction bases outside the gene matches: 22. CDR3 amino acids: CASKFMLGDGGRGYEQYF. The CDR3 DNA follows: TGTGCCAGCAAGTTTATGTTGGGGGATGGCGGGAGAGGGTACGAGCAGTACTTC.

This clonotype showed up many times. V usage is TRBV12-3 or TRBV12-4 and J usage is TRBJ2-6; a weak D match, TRBD1 (5 bases). The CDR3 runs 16 residues. V was clipped by 5 bases and J by 3 bases, with 14 bases between them. Here the CDR3 reads CASSPPTGFGANVLTF. DNA of the CDR3: TGTGCCAGCAGTCCACCCACAGGCTTTGGGGCCAACGTCCTGACTTTC.

This clonotype was found once. V is TRBV7-6 and J is TRBJ2-5; possibly TRBD2 for D (7 bases). The germline CDR1 and CDR2 sequences are SGHVS and FNYEAQ. With 2 bases removed from V and 4 bases from J, the gap between germline ends came to 17 bases. The CDR3 runs 16 residues. The CDR3 nucleotides read TGTGCCAGCAGCTTAAGAGGGGGAGGGCCTAGAGAGACCCAGTACTTC. This gives the protein CASSLRGGGPRETQYF.

The chain has TRBV20-1 and TRBJ2-3; 7 positions match TRBD2. Trimming at V came to 3 bases and at J to 6 bases, leaving 12 bases not matched to a gene. CDR3 length: 15 residues. The germline CDR1 and CDR2 sequences are DFQATT and SNEGSKA (reference sequence). The CDR3, as DNA: TGCAGTGCTAGTGTAGGTCCGGGTAGCGGGGATACGCAGTATTTT. This translates into CSASVGPGSGDTQYF.

The genes are TRBV30 and TRBJ2-1, with D perhaps TRBD2 (5 bases). There are 11 residues in the CDR3. CDR1 and CDR2 (germline): GTSNPN, SVGIG (reference sequence). The V end lost 0 bases, the J end lost 8 bases, and 5 bases lay between the germline ends. Written as DNA, the CDR3 is TGTGCCTGGAGTGTGAGGGATGAGCAGTTCTTC. Amino acid sequence: CAWSVRDEQFF.

As DNA, the CDR3 is TGTGCCAGCAAGGCGACTAACTATGGCTACACCTTC. It specifies CASKATNYGYTF. The gene calls are TRBV27 and TRBJ1-2; no definite D call. Germline V gene data show CDR1 as MNHEY and CDR2 as SMNVEV (reference sequence). This CDR3 has 12 residues. The V and J ends lost 7 bases and 0 bases respectively, with 6 bases between them.

This clonotype was detected only a few times. CDR3 nucleotide sequence: TGTGCTACCAGGGTTGACGACTTTAGCAATCAGCCCCAGCATTTT. This gives the protein CATRVDDFSNQPQHF. The chain carries TRBV6-1 and TRBJ1-5, with a tentative D call TRBD1 (5 bases). This CDR3 spans 15 amino acids. Germline lookup yields CDR1 MNHNS and CDR2 SASEGT.

This clonotype turned up a few times. V and J are TRBV24-1 and TRBJ2-3; no firm D call. Germline V CDR1 and CDR2: KGHDR, SFDVKD. The CDR3 length is 13 residues. Trimming shortened V by 7 bases and J by 0 bases, and 7 bases separated the two germline ends. This chain's CDR3 is CATRGTSTDTQYF. The CDR3 DNA reads as TGTGCCACCAGGGGAACTAGCACAGATACGCAGTATTTT.

Many counts were recorded for this clonotype. As DNA, the CDR3 is TGCGCCAGCAGCCCGACGGAGACCTTATTGTTGAACACTGAAGCTTTCTTT. This translates into CASSPTETLLLNTEAFF. The J gene is TRBJ1-1, the V gene TRBV4-1, with no clear D. Deletions cut 4 bases from V and 0 bases from J, with 18 bases between. The CDR3 is 17 amino acids. CDR1 is MGHRA and CDR2 is YSYEKL in the germline V gene.

This clonotype was seen more than once but under ten times. The genes are TRBV20-1 and TRBJ2-4, with 8 bases lining up with TRBD2. The CDR3 length is 15 residues. Germline V gives CDR1 DFQATT, CDR2 SNEGSKA (reference sequence). V was clipped by 5 bases and J by 6 bases; unmatched bases: 12. The CDR3 region is CSAGWAGGPANIQYF. DNA of the CDR3: TGCAGTGCTGGCTGGGCGGGAGGCCCCGCAAACATTCAGTACTTC.

At least ten counts were recorded for this clonotype. The rearrangement joins TRBV4-1 to TRBJ1-5; D gene uncertain. Deletions cut 5 bases from V and 2 bases from J, with 13 bases between. The germline V gene encodes CDR1 MGHRA and CDR2 YSYEKL. The CDR3 is made up of 15 amino acids. The CDR3 DNA sequence: TGCGCCAGCAGCTCCTCCAAGACTCGCAATCAGCCCCAGCATTTT. This translates into CASSSSKTRNQPQHF.

The chain uses TRBV7-8 and TRBJ2-2, with D tentatively TRBD2 (6 bases). Looked up from germline, CDR1 is SGHVS and CDR2 is FQNEAQ. The CDR3 covers 15 residues. V lost 7 bases, J lost 0 bases, and 12 bases lay in between. The CDR3 DNA reads as TGTGCCAGCACCGGGAGCAGACCGAACACCGGGGAGCTGTTTTTT. Protein: CASTGSRPNTGELFF.

This chain links TRBV5-1 with TRBJ2-7; TRBD1 matches 7 bases. This CDR3 has 13 residues. Trimming removed 0 bases from V and 12 bases from J; junction bases left unmatched: 9. Germline lookup yields CDR1 SGHRS and CDR2 YFSETQ. The CDR3: CASSLDPTGARYF. As DNA, the CDR3 is TGCGCCAGCAGCTTGGATCCCACAGGGGCCCGGTACTTC.

This clonotype was observed a handful of times. This sequence joins TRBV12-3 or TRBV12-4 and TRBJ1-3, with 10 bases identical to TRBD1. J gave up 1 base and V 6 bases, and 9 bases lay outside the gene matches. The CDR3 consists of 17 residues. This CDR3 reads CASSGGPGQGSGNTIYF. The DNA of the CDR3 is TGTGCCAGCAGCGGGGGACCGGGACAGGGGTCTGGAAACACCATATATTTT.

This sequence joins TRBV5-6 and TRBJ2-7; TRBD1 or TRBD2 may be the D gene (6 bases each). The CDR3 sequence is 14 residues long. Germline V gene data show CDR1 as SGHDT and CDR2 as YYEEEE. The V gene lost 3 bases and the J gene lost 4 bases, with 14 bases spanning the gap. The CDR3 here is CASSWRGTVYEQYF. CDR3 nucleotide sequence: TGTGCCAGCAGCTGGAGGGGGACCGTGTACGAGCAGTACTTC. Complete variable domain (other parts from reference TRBV5-6 and TRBJ2-7): DAGVTQSPTHLIKTRGQQVTLRCSPKSGHDTVSWYQQALGQGPQFIFQYYEEEERQRGNFPDRFSGHQFPNYSSELNVNALLLGDSALYLCASSWRGTVYEQYFGPGTRLTVT.

This clonotype was recorded only once. The J gene is TRBJ1-2, the V gene TRBV6-2 or TRBV6-3; 10 nucleotides match TRBD1. The ends lost 2 bases at V and 2 bases at J; junction bases unmatched: 17. The CDR3 totals 20 residues. Germline loops: CDR1 MNHEY, CDR2 SVGEGT. Here the CDR3 reads CASSYEARDRGPLPNYGYTF. The CDR3 DNA is TGTGCCAGCAGTTACGAAGCCCGGGACAGGGGACCACTACCCAACTATGGCTACACCTTC.

This clonotype was seen repeatedly, ten times or more. The chain is built from TRBV11-2 and TRBJ2-7; possibly TRBD2 for D (6 bases). The ends were cut back, 8 bases at V and 2 bases at J, with 28 bases in the middle. In germline, CDR1 is SGHAT, CDR2 FQNNGV. This CDR3 is built from 18 residues. The CDR3 DNA reads as TGTGCCAGCTCTCCTTTAAGCCGGGGGACCAGGACTCCCTACGAGCAGTACTTC. This codes for CASSPLSRGTRTPYEQYF.